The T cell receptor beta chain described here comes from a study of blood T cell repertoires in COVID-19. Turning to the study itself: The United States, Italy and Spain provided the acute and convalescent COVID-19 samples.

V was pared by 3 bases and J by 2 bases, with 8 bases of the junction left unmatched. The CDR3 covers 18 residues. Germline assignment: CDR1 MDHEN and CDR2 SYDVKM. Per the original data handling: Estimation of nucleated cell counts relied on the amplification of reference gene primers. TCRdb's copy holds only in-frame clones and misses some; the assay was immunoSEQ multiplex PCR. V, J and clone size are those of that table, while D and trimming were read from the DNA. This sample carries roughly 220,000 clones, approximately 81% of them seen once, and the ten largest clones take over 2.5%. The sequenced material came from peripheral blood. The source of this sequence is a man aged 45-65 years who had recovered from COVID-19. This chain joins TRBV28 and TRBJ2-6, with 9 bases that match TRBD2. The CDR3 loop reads CASSLIASGNPGANVLTF. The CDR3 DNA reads TGTGCCAGCAGTTTGATTGCTAGCGGGAACCCTGGGGCCAACGTCCTGACTTTC.